The 21 T cell receptor beta chains in this list originate from one sample, sequenced in a study of T cells in Graves' hyperthyroidism and ophthalmopathy. Amplification yielded TCR beta CDR3 regions, with RNA transcripts as the source. In the first-round RT-PCR of the TCR CDR3, the HTBI primer set was used. TCRdb recomputed calls from the multiplex PCR reads with MiXCR, one row per CDR3 protein. Of about 540,000 distinct CDR3 sequences in the sample, 46% were seen once. The sequencing sample was made of peripheral blood or thyroid tissue (not recorded which). Receptors originate from a woman between 18 and 29 years old with Graves' hyperthyroidism.

The chain is built from TRBV20-1 and TRBJ2-1; D perhaps matches TRBD2 (6 bases). This CDR3 is built from 13 residues. Germline V lookup: CDR1 DFQATT, CDR2 SNEGSKA (reference sequence). Trimming took 3 bases from V and 4 from J, leaving 10 bases between them. CDR3 sequence: CSASLAGYNEQFF. The CDR3 DNA reads TGCAGTGCTAGCCTGGCGGGGTACAATGAGCAGTTCTTC.

The gene calls are TRBV20-1 and TRBJ2-7, with a possible D match to TRBD2 (6 bases). The germline CDR1 and CDR2 sequences are DFQATT and SNEGSKA (reference sequence). The CDR3 is made up of 11 amino acids. With 5 bases removed from V and 4 bases from J, the gap between germline ends came to 9 bases. CDR3 amino acids: CSAGRGYEQYF. CDR3 in DNA: TGCAGTGCTGGCCGGGGGTACGAGCAGTACTTC.

This clonotype has at least ten counts. The CDR3 DNA reads TGTGCCAGCAGCTCGTATAGGGACAGTAGAAGTTCCTACGAGCAGTACTTC. Translation: CASSSYRDSRSSYEQYF. This rearrangement joins TRBV7-9 to TRBJ2-7; 7 bases fit TRBD1. Germline V gene data show CDR1 as SEHNR and CDR2 as FQNEAQ (reference sequence). This CDR3 spans 17 amino acids. Losses at the gene ends were 4 bases for V and 1 base for J; bases not matched to a gene: 13.

A remark on this clonotype: A clone one base away is much larger, so this may be a read error. CDR3 amino acids: CASSYSSTLGLAESYEQYF. In DNA form, the CDR3 reads TGTGCCAGCAGTTACTCGAGTACCCTGGGACTAGCGGAGTCCTACGAGCAGTACTTC. The chain has TRBV6-1 and TRBJ2-7, with TRBD2 matching 11 bases. The germline V gene encodes CDR1 MNHNS and CDR2 SASEGT. This CDR3 comprises 19 residues. Unmatched junction bases numbered 16, after V lost 5 bases and J lost 1 base.

This clonotype occurred many times. The V gene is TRBV19, the J gene TRBJ2-7; D may be TRBD2 (6 bases). The length of the CDR3 is 15 residues. The germline gives CDR1 LNHDA, CDR2 SQIVND (reference sequence). V lost 5 bases and J lost 7, with 21 bases in between. The CDR3 is CASSQSRTTGGEQYF. The CDR3 DNA follows: TGTGCCAGTAGTCAGAGTCGGACTACTGGGGGTGAGCAGTACTTC. Supplemented by reference TRBV19 and TRBJ2-7, the full variable domain reads DGGITQSPKYLFRKEGQNVTLSCEQNLNHDAMYWYRQDPGQGLRLIYYSQIVNDFQKGDIAEGYSVSREKKESFPLTVTSAQKNPTAFYLCASSQSRTTGGEQYFGPGTRLTVT.

The V call is TRBV12-3 or TRBV12-4, the J call TRBJ1-4; 8 nucleotides match TRBD1. With 6 bases clipped from V and 10 bases from J, the junction kept 7 bases outside the gene matches. There are 13 residues in the CDR3. CDR3 bases: TGTGCCAGCAGCCAGACAGGGGATGGAAAACTGTTTTTT. Translating gives CASSQTGDGKLFF.

Ten or more counts support this clonotype. The CDR3 bases are TGTGCCAGCAGCCAAGATAGCGCGGCTGGGGCCAACGTCCTGACTTTC. This translates into CASSQDSAAGANVLTF. The V and J genes are TRBV4-2 and TRBJ2-6, with TRBD2 as a possible D gene (5 bases). V lost 0 bases to trimming and J lost 2 bases, with 8 bases between them. The CDR3 has 16 amino acids. Germline V gene lookup returns CDR1 LGHNA and CDR2 YNFKEQ.

The gene calls are TRBV11-2 and TRBJ2-7; D uncertain. The V end was cut by 0 bases, the J end by 6 bases, with 12 bases between. CDR3 length equals 14 residues. Germline-derived CDR1 and CDR2 are SGHAT and FQNNGV. The CDR3 loop is CASSLDRRGLEQYF. Written as DNA, the CDR3 is TGTGCCAGCAGCTTAGACCGGAGAGGTCTCGAGCAGTACTTC.

V gene TRBV7-9 combines with J gene TRBJ2-5; TRBD1 is a possible D gene (5 bases). CDR1 is SEHNR, CDR2 FQNEAQ, per germline (reference sequence). The germline V and J ends were trimmed by 5 bases and 0 bases, with 13 bases remaining between them. The CDR3 loop spans 15 amino acids. The CDR3 bases are TGTGCCAGCAGCATAACCGGACACAACCAAGAGACCCAGTACTTC. Its protein is CASSITGHNQETQYF.

This clonotype showed up many times. The rearrangement joins TRBV2 to TRBJ1-1; unclear D gene. V lost 5 bases, J lost 3 bases, and 4 bases lay in between. CDR3 size: 11 residues. Germline values: CDR1 SNHLY, CDR2 FYNNEI. CDR3 sequence (DNA): TGTGCCAGCAGTACGCACACTGAAGCTTTCTTT. Translated, it gives CASSTHTEAFF.

V and J are TRBV7-3 and TRBJ1-1; D is ambiguous. The V gene lost 0 bases and the J gene lost 5 bases, with 10 bases spanning the gap. Per the germline V gene, CDR1 is SGHTA and CDR2 is FQGTGA. The CDR3 runs 14 residues. The CDR3 protein is CASSLTSGRTEAFF. CDR3 DNA sequence: TGTGCCAGCAGCTTAACTAGCGGGAGGACTGAAGCTTTCTTT.

The chain has TRBV20-1 and TRBJ2-3; 11 positions agree with TRBD2. The trim removed 4 bases at V and 2 bases at J, leaving 5 bases unmatched. The germline V gene encodes CDR1 DFQATT and CDR2 SNEGSKA (reference sequence). The CDR3 runs to 15 residues. CDR3 amino acids: CSAKATSGNTDTQYF. CDR3 bases: TGCAGTGCTAAGGCGACTAGCGGGAACACAGATACGCAGTATTTT.

V and J are TRBV15 and TRBJ1-2; maybe TRBD1 (5 bases). This CDR3 comprises 15 residues. Trimming took 3 bases from V and 4 from J, leaving 15 bases between them. Germline CDR1 reads LNHNV; CDR2 reads YYDKDF (reference sequence). In DNA form, the CDR3 reads TGTGCCACCAGCAGTGAGAGGAGGGACGGCTATGGCTACACCTTC. Protein product: CATSSERRDGYGYTF.

The chain carries TRBV7-8 and TRBJ1-4, with TRBD1 as a possible D gene (6 bases). The CDR3 loop spans 15 amino acids. Germline V lookup: CDR1 SGHVS, CDR2 FQNEAQ. Between the trimmed V and J ends, which lost 1 base and 8 bases, there was a span of 14 bases. The CDR3 is CASSLERVGGEKLFF. The CDR3 region has the DNA TGTGCCAGCAGCTTAGAGAGGGTGGGGGGCGAAAAACTGTTTTTT.

The chain joins TRBV7-3 to TRBJ1-2; D gene ambiguous. With 5 bases removed from V and 8 bases from J, the gap between germline ends came to 15 bases. This CDR3 contains 13 residues. The germline gives CDR1 SGHTA, CDR2 FQGTGA. CDR3 coding DNA: TGTGCCAGCAGCCTAGCTAGCGGGGAAGGCTACACCTTC. Protein: CASSLASGEGYTF.

The chain has TRBV2 and TRBJ2-3, with D unresolved. CDR1 and CDR2 (germline): SNHLY, FYNNEI. Trimming took 4 bases from V and 4 from J, leaving 9 bases between them. The CDR3 extends over 13 amino acids. CDR3 sequence (DNA): TGTGCCAGCAGTGCCAGACTTTCAGATACGCAGTATTTT. Protein product: CASSARLSDTQYF.

This clonotype was counted a few times. This sequence joins TRBV9 and TRBJ1-2; possibly TRBD1 for D (5 bases). The germline CDR1 and CDR2 sequences are SGDLS and YYNGEE. The CDR3 is 14 residues long. Trimming left V 0 bases short and J 6 bases short, with 12 bases between. CDR3: CASSVAPQDHGYTF. The CDR3, as DNA: TGTGCCAGCAGCGTAGCCCCACAGGATCATGGCTACACCTTC.

This chain links TRBV2 with TRBJ1-2; D is uncertain. The CDR3 loop spans 12 amino acids. Germline V lookup: CDR1 SNHLY, CDR2 FYNNEI. Trimming took off 6 bases at V and 8 bases at J, with 13 bases between the two ends. The CDR3 region is CASRGSAGGYTF. CDR3 nucleotide sequence: TGTGCCAGCAGAGGGTCCGCGGGAGGCTACACCTTC.

This clonotype has ten or more counts. The J gene is TRBJ1-5, the V gene TRBV7-2; possible D gene TRBD1, 5 bases. The CDR3 covers 15 residues. Trimming stripped 4 bases from V and 3 bases from J, with 13 bases between. Looked up from germline, CDR1 is SGHTA and CDR2 is FQGNSA. The CDR3 sequence: CASSSGAAINQPQHF. The CDR3, as DNA: TGTGCCAGCAGCTCCGGGGCAGCTATCAATCAGCCCCAGCATTTT.

This clonotype was picked up many times. The chain employs TRBV9 and TRBJ1-2, with TRBD1 matching over 10 bases. V shed 3 bases and J 6 bases; nucleotides not matched to a gene: 8. The CDR3 runs to 15 residues. From germline, CDR1 is SGDLS and CDR2 YYNGEE. The CDR3 DNA reads TGTGCCAGCAGCGCCAATGGACAGGGGGGCAATGGCTACACCTTC. Translated: CASSANGQGGNGYTF.

At least ten counts were recorded for this clonotype. The chain joins TRBV15 to TRBJ2-5; 8 bases match TRBD1. The CDR3 is 14 residues long. Germline CDR1 and CDR2: LNHNV and YYDKDF (reference sequence). V dropped 2 bases and J dropped 4; count of bases not matched to a gene: 3. This CDR3 reads CATSRSGGAETQYF. The CDR3 DNA reads TGTGCCACCAGCAGATCAGGGGGCGCAGAGACCCAGTACTTC.